The rows below give T cell receptor beta chains drawn from one sample of a study of blood T cell repertoires in COVID-19. TCRdb keeps only in-frame clones here, not all; method: immunoSEQ multiplex PCR. This table holds roughly 160,000 clones, around 85% found once. Sequenced input: peripheral blood. Every receptor here comes from a man in his 60s with acute or convalescent COVID-19. The conserved cysteine and the conserved F or W are not part of the CDR3 here. The listing skips clone size in some rows; elsewhere it reads once, few, many or a size class.

j_call clone_size cdr3_length v_call cdr3_aa
TRBJ1-2 - 13 TRBV7-9 ASSLTGTVNYGYT
TRBJ2-7 - 10 TRBV27 ASSFTSGKQY
TRBJ1-6 - 11 TRBV27 ASSFGGDSPLH
TRBJ1-4 - 13 TRBV28 ASQAGGSGNEKLF
TRBJ1-4 - 11 TRBV29-1 SVLTGTNEKLF
TRBJ1-5 - 11 TRBV10-3 AIGGEGVQPQH
TRBJ2-7 - 12 TRBV27 ASSLSRTGVEQY
TRBJ1-5 - 11 TRBV19 ASSAGAGQPQH
TRBJ2-7 few 11 TRBV6-5 ATWTSGRYEQY
TRBJ2-7 - 14 TRBV28 ASSFVLAGSSYEQY
TRBJ2-7 - 12 TRBV30 AWSWTSGHYEQY
TRBJ2-7 few 11 TRBV24-1 ATSDGRVEEQY
TRBJ2-5 - 11 TRBV7-3 ASSLSFQETQY
TRBJ2-7 - 12 TRBV6-1 ASSEPGSRLEQY
TRBJ1-4 - 13 TRBV5-1 ASSSTPNRGEKLF
TRBJ2-2 - 13 TRBV5-1 ASSLRGSQAGELF
TRBJ2-6 few 18 TRBV4-1 ASSQGRGGQTISGANVLT
TRBJ2-3 - 11 TRBV6-5 ASSWGGTDTQY
TRBJ1-2 few 16 TRBV2 ASRRAGTGGRTNYGYT
TRBJ1-3 - 12 TRBV28 ASTLRWSGNTIY
TRBJ1-1 - 13 TRBV27 ASSLQTGGRTEAF
TRBJ2-7 few 12 TRBV5-1 ASTVAGAHYEQY
TRBJ2-7 - 12 TRBV10-1 ASNPGQGFHEQY
TRBJ2-1 few 13 TRBV18 ASSFGTTSYNEQF
TRBJ1-2 - 11 TRBV19 ASSTRQGRTGT
TRBJ2-7 once 14 TRBV5-1 ASSLGLAGGPYEQY
TRBJ2-3 - 11 TRBV19 ATRQGLTDTQY